What follows are 23 T cell receptor beta chains derived from one specimen sequenced in a study of cytomegalovirus exposure and HLA in healthy donors (dated by TCRdb to about 2017). The method behind the library was the immunoSEQ multiplex PCR assay. TCRdb limited this immuneACCESS table to in-frame rearrangements with V and J called. A share of clones is missing; checked studies link under half to unresolved V genes, and the rest is unexplained. For this sample there are a few hundred thousand clones; less than 95% appear just once. The ten top clones hold 3% to 3.5% of the sample. The sequenced material came from PBMCs. Every receptor here comes from a woman between 25 and 40 years old in good health and CMV-seronegative.

V usage is TRBV4-1 and J usage is TRBJ2-1, with D possibly called TRBD1 or TRBD2 (6 bases each). The CDR3 contains 14 residues. Germline V gene lookup returns CDR1 MGHRA and CDR2 YSYEKL. V gave up 6 bases and J gave up 1 base, with 10 bases separating them. CDR3 sequence (DNA): TGCGCCAGCAGGGGGGCGGGGTCCTACAATGAGCAGTTCTTC. It encodes CASRGAGSYNEQFF.

The gene calls are TRBV19 and TRBJ1-2; D may be TRBD1 (6 bases). Germline-derived CDR1 and CDR2 are LNHDA and SQIVND (reference sequence). V was trimmed by 7 bases and J by 0 bases, leaving 18 bases between them. This CDR3 region has 16 residues. CDR3 residues: CASIPGQLVTNYGYTF. Written as DNA, the CDR3 is TGTGCCAGTATCCCCGGACAGCTTGTCACTAACTATGGCTACACCTTC.

The rearrangement links TRBV4-1 to TRBJ2-7; TRBD1 aligns across 8 bases. The CDR3 has 17 residues. Germline CDR1 MGHRA, CDR2 YSYEKL. V lost 4 bases and J lost 1; bases outside the gene matches: 12. The CDR3 is CASSPSPPGQESYEQYF. The CDR3 DNA reads as TGCGCCAGCAGCCCATCTCCACCGGGACAGGAGTCCTACGAGCAGTACTTC.

The chain recombines TRBV5-1 with TRBJ2-1; no reliable D call. CDR1 is SGHRS and CDR2 is YFSETQ in the germline V gene. Deletions cut 3 bases from V and 10 bases from J, with 8 bases between. This CDR3 is 11 amino acids long. The chain's CDR3 is CASSSPLEQFF. The DNA of the CDR3 is TGCGCCAGCAGCTCCCCCTTGGAGCAGTTCTTC.

The chain joins TRBV12-5 to TRBJ2-2; 10 positions match TRBD2. The length of the CDR3 is 16 residues. Per germline, CDR1 LGHNT and CDR2 FRNRAP. Trimming removed 7 bases from V and 4 bases from J; junction bases left unmatched: 9. The CDR3 bases are TGTGCTAGTGCTACGATAGCGGGAGGCGCCACCGGGGAGCTGTTTTTT. This translates into CASATIAGGATGELFF.

V and J are TRBV6-1 and TRBJ1-4, with TRBD1 matching 8 bases. After removal of 5 bases from V and 5 bases from J, the junction contained 4 bases not matched to a gene. Germline V CDR1 and CDR2: MNHNS, SASEGT. The CDR3 covers 14 residues. For the CDR3, the DNA is TGTGCCAGCAGTCCCTGGACAGGGAATGAAAAACTGTTTTTT. Its protein product is CASSPWTGNEKLFF.

The chain has TRBV7-9 and TRBJ2-7; the match to TRBD2 covers 7 bases. The CDR3 has 13 amino acids. The germline CDR1 and CDR2 sequences are SEHNR and FQNEAQ (reference sequence). The ends lost 3 bases at V and 10 bases at J; junction bases unmatched: 9. The CDR3 DNA follows: TGTGCCAGCAGCTTTCCAGGCGGGGGAGTACAGTACTTC. This translates into CASSFPGGGVQYF.

The V call is TRBV29-1, the J call TRBJ2-3; 10 bases align to TRBD2. The trim removed 7 bases at V and 10 bases at J, leaving 17 bases unmatched. This CDR3 is 15 amino acids long. From germline, CDR1 is SQVTM and CDR2 ANQGSEA. In DNA, the CDR3 is TGCAGCGGGGTGGGGACTAGCGAGGGGGAGTCGGCGCAGTATTTT. Translated: CSGVGTSEGESAQYF.

A remark on this clone: This sample also contains other DNA sequences that code for the same CDR3. The V and J genes are TRBV5-1 and TRBJ2-5; D is unclear. V lost 0 bases and J 2 bases, leaving 5 bases between the germline ends. CDR3 length: 13 amino acids. Germline values: CDR1 SGHRS, CDR2 YFSETQ. DNA for the CDR3: TGCGCCAGCAGCTTGGCCCTTCAAGAGACCCAGTACTTC. This encodes CASSLALQETQYF. Full variable domain (missing parts from reference TRBV5-1 and TRBJ2-5): KAGVTQTPRYLIKTRGQQVTLSCSPISGHRSVSWYQQTPGQGLQFLFEYFSETQRNKGNFPGRFSGRQFSNSRSEMNVSTLELGDSALYLCASSLALQETQYFGPGTRLLVL.

The chain uses TRBV9 and TRBJ2-2; D gene unclear. Germline values: CDR1 SGDLS, CDR2 YYNGEE. The CDR3 is made up of 14 amino acids. Trimming pared 0 bases from V and 5 bases from J, leaving 8 bases between. CDR3 amino acids: CASSVELRTGELFF. The CDR3 nucleotides read TGTGCCAGCAGCGTAGAGTTGCGAACCGGGGAGCTGTTTTTT.

CDR3 sequence reads: CSVSGGGSYEQYF. The CDR3 nucleotides are TGCAGCGTCTCTGGGGGGGGCTCCTACGAGCAGTACTTC. The chain is built from TRBV29-1 and TRBJ2-7, with 7 bases matching TRBD2. This CDR3 region has 13 residues. The junction had 5 bases not matched to a gene; V was cut back by 6 bases and J by 0 bases. The germline CDR1 and CDR2 sequences are SQVTM and ANQGSEA.

The chain combines TRBV6-5 with TRBJ2-2, with 7 bases matching TRBD1. Trimming removed 6 bases from V and 0 bases from J; junction bases left unmatched: 4. The CDR3 has 15 amino acids. Germline loops: CDR1 MNHEY, CDR2 SVGAGI. CDR3 residues: CASSPQGANTGELFF. The CDR3 region has the DNA TGTGCCAGCAGCCCTCAGGGGGCGAACACCGGGGAGCTGTTTTTT.

The rearrangement joins TRBV18 to TRBJ2-5; 9 positions match TRBD1. The CDR3 is 14 residues long. J lost 4 bases, V lost 6 bases, and 6 bases had no gene match. From germline, CDR1 is KGHSH and CDR2 LQKENI. The CDR3 is CASSETGGSETQYF. CDR3 DNA: TGTGCCAGCTCCGAGACAGGGGGGTCAGAGACCCAGTACTTC. The full variable domain, completed using reference TRBV18 and TRBJ2-5, is NAGVMQNPRHLVRRRGQEARLRCSPMKGHSHVYWYRQLPEEGLKFMVYLQKENIIDESGMPKERFSAEFPKEGPSILRIQQVVRGDSAAYFCASSETGGSETQYFGPGTRLLVL.

As regards this clone: The same CDR3 can be traced to other DNA sequences in this sample. J is TRBJ2-2 and V is TRBV7-9; 7 bases align to TRBD2. V lost 3 bases, J lost 0 bases, and 1 base stayed unmatched. The CDR3 sequence is 15 residues long. Germline V CDR1 and CDR2: SEHNR, FQNEAQ (reference sequence). CDR3 amino acids: CASSFGLANTGELFF. CDR3 coding DNA: TGTGCCAGCAGCTTCGGACTAGCGAACACCGGGGAGCTGTTTTTT.

The table lists this clone with a few counts. The gene calls are TRBV2 and TRBJ2-7; 9 bases line up with TRBD2. The V gene end was trimmed by 0 bases and the J gene end by 2 bases; junction bases not matched to a gene: 2. The CDR3 extends over 15 amino acids. The germline gives CDR1 SNHLY, CDR2 FYNNEI. CDR3 DNA: TGTGCCAGCAGTGAAGCGGGCGGGAGGGCCTACGAGCAGTACTTC. This codes for CASSEAGGRAYEQYF. The complete variable domain, with remaining parts taken from reference TRBV2 and TRBJ2-7, reads EPEVTQTPSHQVTQMGQEVILRCVPISNHLYFYWYRQILGQKVEFLVSFYNNEISEKSEIFDDQFSVERPDGSNFTLKIRSTKLEDSAMYFCASSEAGGRAYEQYFGPGTRLTVT.

This clone has only one observation. This chain uses TRBV9 with TRBJ1-2; a possible D gene is TRBD1 (5 bases). CDR3 size: 17 residues. Germline-derived CDR1 and CDR2 are SGDLS and YYNGEE. The V gene lost 3 bases and the J gene lost 3 bases, with 21 bases spanning the gap. The CDR3 sequence is CASSGGHNWGGDYGYTF. DNA for the CDR3: TGTGCCAGCAGCGGAGGACATAATTGGGGCGGTGACTATGGCTACACCTTC.

The chain is built from TRBV2 and TRBJ1-4, with 9 bases matching TRBD1. J gave up 4 bases and V 1 base, and 1 base lay outside the gene matches. Germline-derived CDR1 and CDR2 are SNHLY and FYNNEI. The CDR3 has 15 residues. The CDR3 loop reads CASSEGGQGNEKLFF. CDR3 nucleotide sequence: TGTGCCAGCAGTGAAGGGGGACAGGGTAATGAAAAACTGTTTTTT. Together with reference TRBV2 and TRBJ1-4, the CDR3 gives the full variable domain: EPEVTQTPSHQVTQMGQEVILRCVPISNHLYFYWYRQILGQKVEFLVSFYNNEISEKSEIFDDQFSVERPDGSNFTLKIRSTKLEDSAMYFCASSEGGQGNEKLFFGSGTQLSVL.

The chain has TRBV12-5 and TRBJ2-7, with a tentative D call TRBD2 (6 bases). This CDR3 spans 18 amino acids. Germline V gives CDR1 LGHNT, CDR2 FRNRAP. Deletions cut 5 bases from V and 0 bases from J, with 23 bases between. CDR3 nucleotides: TGTGCTAGTGGTCACGGGGGTGCAGGGCCGTTGAGCTCCTACGAGCAGTACTTC. It encodes CASGHGGAGPLSSYEQYF. The whole variable domain, filled in from reference TRBV12-5 and TRBJ2-7, reads DARVTQTPRHKVTEMGQEVTMRCQPILGHNTVFWYRQTMMQGLELLAYFRNRAPLDDSGMPKDRFSAEMPDATLATLKIQPSEPRDSAVYFCASGHGGAGPLSSYEQYFGPGTRLTVT.

Note on this clone: Within the sample, other DNA sequences also encode this same CDR3. This chain uses TRBV27 with TRBJ2-7; D is uncertain. Between the trimmed V and J ends, which lost 0 bases and 3 bases, there was a span of 6 bases. Germline loops: CDR1 MNHEY, CDR2 SMNVEV (reference sequence). This CDR3 region has 13 residues. DNA for the CDR3: TGTGCCAGCAGTTTATCGCGGAGCTACGAGCAGTACTTC. It specifies CASSLSRSYEQYF.

The chain couples TRBV30 to TRBJ2-5; D not certain. The CDR3 has 11 residues. The V end lost 5 bases, the J end lost 3 bases, and 7 bases lay between the germline ends. Germline V gives CDR1 GTSNPN, CDR2 SVGIG (reference sequence). The CDR3 reads CAWARKETQYF. CDR3 sequence (DNA): TGTGCCTGGGCCCGAAAAGAGACCCAGTACTTC.

The CDR3 protein is CASSQGATSGTGEQYF. The DNA for the CDR3 is TGTGCCAGCAGCCAAGGCGCAACTAGCGGGACAGGCGAGCAGTACTTC. The genes are TRBV4-2 and TRBJ2-7; 10 bases map to TRBD2. V lost 1 base, J lost 6 bases, and 9 bases stayed unmatched. There are 16 residues in the CDR3. Per germline, CDR1 LGHNA and CDR2 YNFKEQ.

The rearrangement links TRBV29-1 to TRBJ1-2; 7 nucleotides align to TRBD1. The CDR3 has 13 residues. The germline gives CDR1 SQVTM, CDR2 ANQGSEA. Losses at the gene ends were 5 bases for V and 7 bases for J; bases not matched to a gene: 10. CDR3 protein: CSVLGLGDSGYTF. In nucleotides, the CDR3 is TGCAGCGTTCTCGGTCTCGGGGACAGTGGCTACACCTTC.

V usage is TRBV28 and J usage is TRBJ2-7; TRBD2 matches 8 bases. This CDR3 contains 11 residues. Unmatched junction bases numbered 6, after V lost 9 bases and J lost 8 bases. Germline lookup yields CDR1 MDHEN and CDR2 SYDVKM. CDR3 bases: TGTGCCAGTTCACTAGCGGACAAGCAGTACTTC. Translated: CASSLADKQYF.